A selection of T cell receptor beta chains follows, all from one sample in a study of T cell changes during pregnancy in multiple sclerosis. Profiling relied on immunoSEQ multiplex PCR, and the TCRdb table lists in-frame clones only, not all of them. Of about 53,000 clones listed, nearly 95% were seen once; the top ten hold under 0.65%. Here the sequenced sample was CD4+ T cells from peripheral blood mononuclear cells, taken in the third trimester of pregnancy. Source of these receptors: a female donor with multiple sclerosis, enrolled in a pregnancy study. Both conserved end residues are part of each CDR3. A D gene is named only where the DNA matches it firmly. Not every row has a clone size; where given, it reads once, few, many or a size class.

size: .; D: TRBD1; J: TRBJ2-1; V: TRBV6-6; DNA: TGTGCCAGCAGTTGGGGGACAGGGAATGAGCAGTTCTTC; CDR3: CASSWGTGNEQFF
size: .; D: .; J: TRBJ1-2; V: TRBV5-1; DNA: TGCGCCAGCAGCTCCTCCGGGACGCGGGAAAATGGCTACACCTTC; CDR3: CASSSSGTRENGYTF
size: once; D: .; J: TRBJ1-3; V: TRBV9; DNA: TGTGCCAGCGGAGCCAGGGGCTCTGGAAACACCATATATTTT; CDR3: CASGARGSGNTIYF
size: once; D: TRBD2; J: TRBJ2-3; V: TRBV5-5; DNA: TGTGCCAGCAGCTCCGGGACTAGCGGGAGCACAGATACGCAGTATTTT; CDR3: CASSSGTSGSTDTQYF
size: .; D: .; J: TRBJ1-1; V: TRBV20-1; DNA: TGCAGTGCGAAACAGGGAGAAGCTTTCTTT; CDR3: CSAKQGEAFF
size: .; D: TRBD1; J: TRBJ1-4; V: TRBV19; DNA: TGTGCCAGTAGTTCCAGACAGGGAGGTCAGGAAAAACTGTTTTTT; CDR3: CASSSRQGGQEKLFF
size: .; D: .; J: TRBJ2-7; V: TRBV11-2; DNA: TGTGCCAGCAGCTTAAGACCTCGGGAGTCACTCTCCTACGAGCAGTACTTC; CDR3: CASSLRPRESLSYEQYF
size: once; D: .; J: TRBJ2-2; V: TRBV7-3; DNA: TGTGCCAGCAGCGCAGGGGCAGCGAACACCGGGGAGCTGTTTTTT; CDR3: CASSAGAANTGELFF
size: .; D: .; J: TRBJ2-7; V: TRBV11-1; DNA: TGTGCCAGCAGCTTACAGGGGAGTATCTACGAGCAGTACTTC; CDR3: CASSLQGSIYEQYF
size: .; D: .; J: TRBJ1-2; V: TRBV18; DNA: TGTGCCAGCTCACTAGTCCGGGAAAGAAATTATGGCTACACCTTC; CDR3: CASSLVRERNYGYTF
size: .; D: TRBD2; J: TRBJ2-5; V: TRBV5-1; DNA: TGCGCCAGCAGCTTACAACTAGCGGGGGGGCCCGGGACCCAGTACTTC; CDR3: CASSLQLAGGPGTQYF
size: .; D: .; J: TRBJ1-3; V: TRBV9; DNA: TGTGCCAGCAGCCCCTCAGTTCGCGGAAACACCATATATTTT; CDR3: CASSPSVRGNTIYF
size: .; D: TRBD1; J: TRBJ2-1; V: TRBV7-2; DNA: TGTGCCAGCAGCTTAGGGACAGGGTCCTACAATGAGCAGTTCTTC; CDR3: CASSLGTGSYNEQFF
size: .; D: TRBD2; J: TRBJ2-3; V: TRBV2; DNA: TGTGCCAGCAGAAGCGGGGGGGAAGATACGCAGTATTTT; CDR3: CASRSGGEDTQYF
size: .; D: TRBD2; J: TRBJ2-1; V: TRBV5-4; DNA: TGTGCCAGCAGCGAGGGACTAGCGGGGGTTAATGAGCAGTTCTTC; CDR3: CASSEGLAGVNEQFF
size: .; D: TRBD1; J: TRBJ2-7; V: TRBV19; DNA: TGTGCCAGTAGTCAAGACAGGGGATACGAGCAGTACTTC; CDR3: CASSQDRGYEQYF
size: .; D: .; J: TRBJ1-2; V: TRBV23-1; DNA: TGCGCCAGCAGTCAACACCTCGCCCCAACGGCAGGGGTGACATCGAAGAGGAACTACACCTTC; CDR3: CASSQHLAPTAGVTSKRNYTF
size: once; D: .; J: TRBJ1-1; V: TRBV18; DNA: TGTGCCAGCTCACCAAGACAGGCCATGAACACTGAAGCTTTCTTT; CDR3: CASSPRQAMNTEAFF
size: .; D: .; J: TRBJ2-5; V: TRBV9; DNA: TGTGCCAGCAGCGTAGTTGGCAGGGATAGGGAGACCCAGTACTTC; CDR3: CASSVVGRDRETQYF
size: .; D: TRBD2; J: TRBJ2-1; V: TRBV4-2; DNA: TGTGCCAGCAGCCATACTAGCGGGGGGGCCAATGAGCAGTTCTTC; CDR3: CASSHTSGGANEQFF
size: .; D: .; J: TRBJ2-5; V: TRBV5-1; DNA: TGCGCCAGCACCCCAATTAAGGGGTACCAAGAGACCCAGTACTTC; CDR3: CASTPIKGYQETQYF
size: .; D: TRBD1; J: TRBJ2-2; V: TRBV5-1; DNA: TGCGCCAGCAGCGGCCGGGACAGGTCCACCGGGGAGCTGTTTTTT; CDR3: CASSGRDRSTGELFF
size: few; D: .; J: TRBJ2-1; V: TRBV9; DNA: TGTGCCAGCAGCGTAGGAGGGGGTGCCTACAATGAGCAGTTCTTC; CDR3: CASSVGGGAYNEQFF
size: .; D: TRBD2; J: TRBJ2-3; V: TRBV4-1; DNA: TGCGCCAGCAGCCAAGTTCCAAGCGGGGGGGACGATACGCAGTATTTT; CDR3: CASSQVPSGGDDTQYF
size: .; D: TRBD1; J: TRBJ1-3; V: TRBV27; DNA: TGTGCCAGCAGTTTAGCCGCCCCCGGGACAGGGTTCGGAAACACCATATATTTT; CDR3: CASSLAAPGTGFGNTIYF
size: .; D: TRBD1; J: TRBJ1-5; V: TRBV10-1; DNA: TGCGCCAGCAGAGAGCGCACAGGGGTTGATTGCAATCAGCCCCAGCATTTT; CDR3: CASRERTGVDCNQPQHF
size: .; D: .; J: TRBJ1-2; V: TRBV6-1; DNA: TGTGCCAGCAGCGGTGATCATTTTGGCTACACCTTC; CDR3: CASSGDHFGYTF
size: .; D: TRBD2; J: TRBJ2-1; V: TRBV9; DNA: TGTGCCAGCAGCGTAGGACCCAGCGGGGATACCAATGAGCAGTTCTTC; CDR3: CASSVGPSGDTNEQFF
size: once; D: TRBD2; J: TRBJ2-5; V: TRBV11-2; DNA: TGTGCCAGCAGCTGGGGGGGCCAAGAGACCCAGTACTTC; CDR3: CASSWGGQETQYF
size: .; D: .; J: TRBJ1-6; V: TRBV15; DNA: TGTGCCACCAGCAGAGATCGGGCCGGGGGTTCACCCCTCCACTTT; CDR3: CATSRDRAGGSPLHF
size: .; D: .; J: TRBJ2-7; V: TRBV11-2; DNA: TGTGCCAGCAGCTTAGGGCAGGGTGGCTACGAGCAGTACTTC; CDR3: CASSLGQGGYEQYF
size: .; D: TRBD1; J: TRBJ2-4; V: TRBV27; DNA: TGTGCCACTAAGGGGGCTCTTGGGGCCAAAAACATTCAGTACTTC; CDR3: CATKGALGAKNIQYF
size: .; D: .; J: TRBJ2-2; V: TRBV11-3; DNA: TGTGCCAGCAGCTTAGAGTGGCCCGGGGAGCTGTTTTTT; CDR3: CASSLEWPGELFF
size: .; D: .; J: TRBJ1-2; V: TRBV6-1; DNA: TGTGCCAGCAGTGGTCGACTATCCGCTAACTATGGCTACACCTTC; CDR3: CASSGRLSANYGYTF
size: .; D: .; J: TRBJ1-1; V: TRBV5-6; DNA: TGTGCCAGCAGCGGCGGGAGGGGGGACGGAGCTTTCTTT; CDR3: CASSGGRGDGAFF
size: .; D: .; J: TRBJ2-1; V: TRBV6-1; DNA: TGTGCCAGCAGTGAAGCGTTCGGGGAACAGTTCTTC; CDR3: CASSEAFGEQFF
size: .; D: .; J: TRBJ2-3; V: TRBV19; DNA: TGTGCCAGTAGTATCGCCACCGGGAAAAGCACAGATACGCAGTATTTT; CDR3: CASSIATGKSTDTQYF
size: .; D: .; J: TRBJ2-5; V: TRBV30; DNA: TGTGCCTGGAGTGTAAACCTCAATAAGGGGGAGACCCAGTACTTC; CDR3: CAWSVNLNKGETQYF
size: .; D: TRBD2; J: TRBJ2-3; V: TRBV11-2; DNA: TGTGCCAGCAGCTTAGGATCTCGGGGGGTCACAGATACGCAGTATTTT; CDR3: CASSLGSRGVTDTQYF
size: .; D: .; J: TRBJ2-7; V: TRBV7-9; DNA: TGTGCCAGCAGCTTATCAGGGACTCTCTCCTACGAGCAGTACTTC; CDR3: CASSLSGTLSYEQYF
size: once; D: .; J: TRBJ1-5; V: TRBV11-3; DNA: TGTGCCAGCAGCCCCTCGGGAGGAGTTAGCAATCAGCCCCAGCATTTT; CDR3: CASSPSGGVSNQPQHF
size: .; D: .; J: TRBJ2-1; V: TRBV2; DNA: TGTGCCAGCAGGTCAGGAGGTCAAGATGAGCAGTTCTTC; CDR3: CASRSGGQDEQFF
size: .; D: .; J: TRBJ1-6; V: TRBV19; DNA: TGTGCCAGTAGTATCGGGGGGACTCGTTCACCCCTCCACTTT; CDR3: CASSIGGTRSPLHF
size: .; D: TRBD1; J: TRBJ1-2; V: TRBV28; DNA: TGTGCCAGCAGTTTTTTAATTCGGACAGGGGGCGGCTACACCTTC; CDR3: CASSFLIRTGGGYTF